These 29 T cell receptor beta chains originate from one sample sequenced in a study of shared clonotypes between healthy human individuals. Sequenced by immunoSEQ multiplex PCR; TCRdb stores in-frame clones only, minus some. Here the sample spans some 2,100,000 clones, around 95% being singletons. The sample taken for sequencing was naive CD4+ T cells sorted from blood. Subset defined: CD45RA+ positively selected. The receptors were gathered from a man in his late teens or twenties in good health.

In DNA, the CDR3 is TGTGCCAGCACCCCAGGGGGCAGATTTCTTGCCTATGGCTACACCTTC. Its protein is CASTPGGRFLAYGYTF. This chain links TRBV28 with TRBJ1-2; 8 positions match TRBD1. J lost 4 bases, V lost 7 bases, and 14 bases had no gene match. The V gene's germline CDR1 is MDHEN and CDR2 SYDVKM. This CDR3 contains 16 residues.

With respect to this clone: Other DNA variants within this sample encode the same CDR3. The chain recombines TRBV20-1 with TRBJ1-1, with a weak D call TRBD1 (5 bases). Per germline, CDR1 DFQATT and CDR2 SNEGSKA (reference sequence). Trimming pared 2 bases from V and 7 bases from J, leaving 8 bases between. This CDR3 has 11 amino acids. In DNA form, the CDR3 reads TGCAGTGCTAGACCAGGGAGTGAAGCTTTCTTT. It translates to CSARPGSEAFF.

The rearrangement links TRBV19 to TRBJ1-2; 9 bases match TRBD1. This CDR3 is 15 amino acids long. The V gene's germline CDR1 is LNHDA and CDR2 SQIVND (reference sequence). V dropped 0 bases and J dropped 4; count of bases not matched to a gene: 3. The chain's CDR3 is CASSIDTGGVYGYTF. Written as DNA, the CDR3 is TGTGCCAGTAGTATAGATACAGGGGGCGTCTATGGCTACACCTTC.

This chain connects TRBV5-4 to TRBJ1-2, with D hard to call. With 1 base removed from V and 2 bases from J, the gap between germline ends came to 6 bases. Germline CDR1 reads SGHNT; CDR2 reads YYREEE (reference sequence). The CDR3 has 13 amino acids. The CDR3 is CASSLTANYGYTF. The CDR3 DNA follows: TGTGCCAGCAGCTTGACAGCCAACTATGGCTACACCTTC.

The rearrangement links TRBV5-1 to TRBJ2-2, with D tentatively TRBD2 (6 bases). Germline V gene sequence: CDR1 SGHRS, CDR2 YFSETQ. V was pared by 4 bases and J by 1 base, with 14 bases between. The length of the CDR3 is 16 residues. CDR3 bases: TGCGCCAGCAGCCCCCTCGGGGGAGGGAACACCGGGGAGCTGTTTTTT. It codes for CASSPLGGGNTGELFF.

V is TRBV28 and J is TRBJ2-4; D might be TRBD1 (5 bases). The length of the CDR3 is 15 residues. V was cut by 3 bases and J by 0 bases, with 9 bases left in between. From germline, CDR1 is MDHEN and CDR2 SYDVKM. The CDR3 region is CASSLTVLAKNIQYF. The CDR3 DNA sequence: TGTGCCAGCAGTTTGACAGTGCTAGCCAAAAACATTCAGTACTTC.

The chain uses TRBV6-6 and TRBJ2-7; possibly TRBD1 or TRBD2 for D (5 bases each). Trimming removed 0 bases at V and 2 bases at J, with 11 bases between. The CDR3 runs 15 residues. Germline V lookup: CDR1 MNHNY, CDR2 SVGAGI (reference sequence). CDR3 nucleotides: TGTGCCAGCAGTTACTCCCGGGACGGAACCTACGAGCAGTACTTC. This sequence encodes CASSYSRDGTYEQYF.

V is TRBV21-1 and J is TRBJ2-7; the table's D call, TRBD2, has no DNA check behind it. TRBV21-1 is a listed pseudogene. The CDR3 spans 17 residues. CDR3 sequence: CASSKPKSSGSRYEQYF. The CDR3 DNA reads as TGTGCCAGCAGCAAGCCGAAGTCTAGCGGGAGTCGCTACGAGCAGTACTTC.

The genes are TRBV7-2 and TRBJ2-1; D uncertain. Germline loops: CDR1 SGHTA, CDR2 FQGNSA. V shed 5 bases and J shed 0 bases, with 11 bases lying between them. This CDR3 comprises 15 residues. The CDR3 reads CASSLRVGSYNEQFF. The CDR3 coding sequence is TGTGCCAGCAGCCTCCGGGTCGGCTCCTACAATGAGCAGTTCTTC.

J is TRBJ2-3 and V is TRBV27; D remains unclear. This CDR3 has 14 amino acids. Germline-derived CDR1 and CDR2 are MNHEY and SMNVEV (reference sequence). V was shortened by 3 bases and J by 0 bases, with 7 bases between the two germline ends. The DNA for the CDR3 is TGTGCCAGCAGTTTCCCCACTAGCACAGATACGCAGTATTTT. It is translated as CASSFPTSTDTQYF.

CDR3 protein: CASSEGAGTFGETQYF. CDR3 coding DNA: TGTGCCAGCAGTGAAGGGGCGGGGACCTTCGGGGAGACCCAGTACTTC. The rearrangement uses TRBV2 and TRBJ2-5; perhaps TRBD2 as D (6 bases). Germline CDR1 and CDR2: SNHLY and FYNNEI. The CDR3 extends over 16 amino acids. V was cut by 1 base and J by 5 bases, with 17 bases left in between.

Notes on this clone: A much larger clone sits a single nucleotide away, making a read error possible. The same CDR3 also results from other DNA sequences found in this sample. The DNA of the CDR3 is TGCGCCAGCAGCTTGGAAGGGGTGAGCAATCAGCCCCAGCATTTT. Amino acids: CASSLEGVSNQPQHF. The V call is TRBV5-1, the J call TRBJ1-5, with D perhaps TRBD1 (5 bases). Trimming stripped 0 bases from V and 1 base from J, with 8 bases between. CDR1 is SGHRS and CDR2 is YFSETQ in the germline V gene. CDR3 length: 15 amino acids.

The chain employs TRBV5-1 and TRBJ2-5, with D perhaps matching TRBD1 (5 bases). Germline V lookup: CDR1 SGHRS, CDR2 YFSETQ. This CDR3 contains 13 residues. Trimming pared 5 bases from V and 1 base from J, leaving 9 bases between. The CDR3 DNA sequence: TGCGCCAGCAGACTTGACAGCCAAGAGACCCAGTACTTC. Its protein is CASRLDSQETQYF. The full variable domain, its missing parts supplied by reference TRBV5-1 and TRBJ2-5, is KAGVTQTPRYLIKTRGQQVTLSCSPISGHRSVSWYQQTPGQGLQFLFEYFSETQRNKGNFPGRFSGRQFSNSRSEMNVSTLELGDSALYLCASRLDSQETQYFGPGTRLLVL.

The chain couples TRBV27 to TRBJ2-7; no clear D gene. The germline V and J ends were trimmed by 6 bases and 0 bases, with 15 bases remaining between them. CDR3 size: 15 residues. Per germline, CDR1 MNHEY and CDR2 SMNVEV (reference sequence). The CDR3: CASSPDRGSSYEQYF. The CDR3 DNA sequence: TGTGCCAGCAGCCCGGACCGTGGAAGCTCCTACGAGCAGTACTTC.

The chain joins TRBV9 to TRBJ1-3; D is undetermined. Trimming cost V 0 bases and J 6 bases, with 10 bases left between them. The germline V gene has CDR1 SGDLS and CDR2 YYNGEE. There are 14 residues in the CDR3. Here the CDR3 reads CASSVALGTNTIYF. In DNA, the CDR3 is TGTGCCAGCAGCGTAGCGTTGGGTACAAACACCATATATTTT.

The chain has TRBV10-1 and TRBJ2-7; 7 nucleotides line up with TRBD2. Unmatched junction bases numbered 7, after V lost 3 bases and J lost 2 bases. The CDR3 contains 15 residues. CDR1 is WNHNN and CDR2 is SYGVQD in the germline V gene (reference sequence). The CDR3 nucleotides are TGCGCCAGCAGTGAAGGGCTAGCGGAGACCTACGAGCAGTACTTC. It is translated as CASSEGLAETYEQYF.

Worth noting for this clone: The same CDR3 is also encoded by other DNA sequences in this sample. The rearrangement joins TRBV5-1 to TRBJ2-1; a possible D gene is TRBD2 (6 bases). V lost 4 bases and J 2 bases, leaving 10 bases between the germline ends. CDR3 length: 14 residues. Germline V lookup: CDR1 SGHRS, CDR2 YFSETQ. In DNA form, the CDR3 reads TGCGCCAGCAGCCGTAGCGGAACCTACAATGAGCAGTTCTTC. Protein product: CASSRSGTYNEQFF.

This clone has a handful of counts. The same CDR3 is also encoded by other DNA sequences in this sample. The chain joins TRBV27 to TRBJ1-1; D is uncertain. Trimming took off 2 bases at V and 1 base at J, with 2 bases between the two ends. There are 12 residues in the CDR3. Germline lookup yields CDR1 MNHEY and CDR2 SMNVEV (reference sequence). The CDR3 region is CASSLGNTEAFF. Here the CDR3 DNA reads TGTGCCAGCAGTTTAGGGAACACTGAAGCTTTCTTT.

Details on this clone: The sample contains more than one DNA sequence encoding this CDR3. The V call is TRBV5-1, the J call TRBJ2-7, with D perhaps TRBD2 (6 bases). The CDR3 totals 13 residues. The V and J ends lost 5 bases and 7 bases respectively, with 16 bases between them. Germline V CDR1 and CDR2: SGHRS, YFSETQ. CDR3 sequence reads: CASSWSAGGEQYF. The CDR3 nucleotides read TGCGCCAGCAGTTGGTCTGCCGGGGGTGAGCAGTACTTC.

The rearrangement joins TRBV19 to TRBJ2-3; 11 nucleotides line up with TRBD2. The CDR3 has 17 amino acids. Germline CDR1 LNHDA, CDR2 SQIVND (reference sequence). The V gene end was trimmed by 6 bases and the J gene end by 1 base; junction bases not matched to a gene: 9. CDR3 residues: CASRRLAGGPGTDTQYF. Here the CDR3 DNA reads TGTGCCAGTAGGAGGCTAGCGGGGGGCCCCGGCACAGATACGCAGTATTTT.

The rearrangement uses TRBV7-2 and TRBJ2-7; possible D gene TRBD2, 6 bases. V gave up 5 bases and J gave up 0 bases, with 11 bases separating them. CDR1 is SGHTA and CDR2 is FQGNSA in the germline V gene. The CDR3 has 14 residues. The CDR3 region is CASSRGLPSYEQYF. The CDR3 coding sequence is TGTGCCAGCAGCCGGGGACTGCCCTCCTACGAGCAGTACTTC.

The gene calls are TRBV7-9 and TRBJ2-7; 10 bases agree with TRBD2. CDR3 length: 19 residues. The ends lost 5 bases at V and 4 bases at J; junction bases unmatched: 20. The germline V gene has CDR1 SEHNR and CDR2 FQNEAQ (reference sequence). This CDR3 is CASSHPGLAGATPPYEQYF. The CDR3 DNA reads as TGTGCCAGCAGCCACCCTGGGCTAGCGGGGGCCACCCCCCCATACGAGCAGTACTTC.

The rearrangement joins TRBV29-1 to TRBJ2-5, with a possible D match to TRBD1 (6 bases). CDR3 length: 12 residues. CDR1 is SQVTM, CDR2 ANQGSEA, per germline. The germline V and J ends were trimmed by 5 bases and 1 base, with 8 bases remaining between them. CDR3 sequence: CSVLDSQETQYF. The CDR3 coding sequence is TGCAGCGTTTTGGACAGCCAAGAGACCCAGTACTTC.

V gene TRBV10-3 combines with J gene TRBJ1-4; D might be TRBD1 (6 bases). Germline CDR1 ENHRY, CDR2 SYGVKD. V was pared by 4 bases and J by 5 bases, with 14 bases between. The CDR3 totals 15 residues. The CDR3 region is CAISGPTGLNEKLFF. As DNA, the CDR3 is TGTGCCATCAGTGGGCCGACAGGCCTAAATGAAAAACTGTTTTTT.

CDR3 sequence (DNA): TGTGCCAGCAGCTCTAGACAGGGCCAAGAGACCCAGTACTTC. Protein sequence: CASSSRQGQETQYF. This chain connects TRBV7-4 to TRBJ2-5, with 7 bases that match TRBD1. CDR1 and CDR2 from the germline V gene are SGHVT and SQSDAQ. Trimming took 4 bases from V and 1 from J; bases not matched to a gene: 3. This CDR3 has 14 residues.

To note about this clone: The sample has other DNA sequences that encode this CDR3 too. The chain uses TRBV7-2 and TRBJ1-5; D may be TRBD1 (5 bases). The CDR3 loop spans 13 amino acids. Germline CDR1 reads SGHTA; CDR2 reads FQGNSA. Trimming stripped 1 base from V and 6 bases from J, with 7 bases between. DNA of the CDR3: TGTGCCAGCAGCTTAGACCAGGGTCAGCCCCAGCATTTT. Protein product: CASSLDQGQPQHF.

This clone has more than one count but fewer than ten. The chain is built from TRBV7-9 and TRBJ1-2; TRBD1 matches 8 bases. Germline trimming cut 1 base from V and 8 bases from J; bases unmatched to any gene: 12. This CDR3 is 16 amino acids long. Germline V gene lookup returns CDR1 SEHNR and CDR2 FQNEAQ (reference sequence). The CDR3 sequence is CASSLVEDRESKGYTF. DNA of the CDR3: TGTGCCAGCAGCTTAGTCGAGGACAGGGAGTCGAAGGGCTACACCTTC.

The chain joins TRBV30 to TRBJ1-2; the D gene is possibly TRBD1 (5 bases). The V end was cut by 5 bases, the J end by 2 bases, with 15 bases between. The CDR3 loop spans 14 amino acids. Germline V lookup: CDR1 GTSNPN, CDR2 SVGIG (reference sequence). CDR3 nucleotide sequence: TGTGCCTGGGCCCCACCGGGACGGAACTATGGCTACACCTTC. Amino acid sequence: CAWAPPGRNYGYTF. Based on the CDR3 plus reference TRBV30 and TRBJ1-2, the full variable domain is SQTIHQWPATLVQPVGSPLSLECTVEGTSNPNLYWYRQAAGRGLQLLFYSVGIGQISSEVPQNLSASRPQDRQFILSSKKLLLSDSGFYLCAWAPPGRNYGYTFGSGTRLTVV.

This chain connects TRBV21-1 to TRBJ2-7. TRBV21-1 is assigned pseudogene status. The CDR3 runs to 13 residues. Here the CDR3 DNA reads TGTGCCAGCAGCAAAGCTGTGCCGTGGGAGCAGTACTTC. Residues: CASSKAVPWEQYF.